The T cell receptor beta chain under discussion was sequenced for a study of response to subunit inactivated influenza vaccine. Study results and limitations: A suggestion made by the authors is that each seasonal influenza vaccination recruits few new T cells.

One entry per CDR3 protein, called by TCRdb with MiXCR from the RT-PCR reads. This repertoire shows around 600,000 distinct CDR3 sequences, 11% found once; its top ten account for approximately 9.9%. V was shortened by 2 bases and J by 0 bases, with 11 bases between the two germline ends. The CDR3 loop spans 16 amino acids. Germline assignment: CDR1 SGHTA and CDR2 FQGTGA. At least ten counts were recorded for this clonotype. Its target is unknown. The sample was also linked to a second study, of T cells expressing NK-cell markers. That work states: For TCR beta, cDNA was produced by 5'RACE template switching with UMIs. Underlying the TCR beta repertoires were sorted CD3+CD56+NKG2C+, CD3+CD56+NKG2C- and CD3+CD56-NKG2C+ T cells. There were several donors in whom these clonotypes also led the CD3+CD56-NKG2C+ fraction.

The chain couples TRBV7-3 to TRBJ2-1; D may be TRBD2 (6 bases). The receptor's source is a man aged 50 to 60 who received an inactivated influenza vaccine. This material consisted of PBMCs from blood, taken on the day of vaccination. The DNA of the CDR3 is TGTGCCAGCAGCTTACGGCGCGGGGACTCCTACAATGAGCAGTTCTTC. Its protein product is CASSLRRGDSYNEQFF.